These 20 T cell receptor beta chains originate from one sample sequenced in a study of Graves' ophthalmopathy and Graves' hyperthyroidism. CDR3 regions of TCR beta were amplified from RNA transcripts. RT-PCR in the first round used HTBI primers; a second-round multiplex PCR followed. One entry per CDR3 protein, called by TCRdb with MiXCR from the multiplex PCR reads. The sample comprises hundreds of thousands of distinct CDR3 sequences, around a fifth of which are singletons, and about 6.6% rests with the top ten. The material sequenced was peripheral blood. The receptors derive from a woman under 30 with stable Graves' hyperthyroidism. Some clones in this sample may be carry-over from other donors' samples.

This clonotype came up many times. This sequence joins TRBV7-8 and TRBJ1-1; possible D gene TRBD1, 6 bases. Trimming pared 4 bases from V and 4 bases from J, leaving 13 bases between. The CDR3 spans 14 residues. Germline assignment: CDR1 SGHVS and CDR2 FQNEAQ. CDR3 in amino acids: CASSSTGFGTEAFF. The CDR3 DNA reads TGTGCCAGCAGCTCAACAGGGTTCGGCACTGAAGCTTTCTTT.

The sample holds many counts of this clonotype. This sequence joins TRBV10-3 and TRBJ2-2; D may be TRBD1 (5 bases). There are 15 residues in the CDR3. Germline lookup yields CDR1 ENHRY and CDR2 SYGVKD. Trimming cost V 0 bases and J 3 bases, with 8 bases left between them. DNA of the CDR3: TGTGCCATCAGTGAGTCAAGGGGCGACACCGGGGAGCTGTTTTTT. Its protein product is CAISESRGDTGELFF.

This clonotype was recorded at least ten times. The chain employs TRBV2 and TRBJ1-2; D unclear. V was cut by 1 base and J by 8 bases, with 11 bases left in between. Per the germline V gene, CDR1 is SNHLY and CDR2 is FYNNEI. This CDR3 is 13 amino acids long. The CDR3 region is CASSEEALGGYTF. The CDR3 nucleotides read TGTGCCAGCAGTGAAGAGGCCCTGGGGGGCTACACCTTC.

This clonotype was recorded many times. The rearrangement links TRBV19 to TRBJ1-5; a weak D match, TRBD1 (6 bases). Germline CDR1 and CDR2: LNHDA and SQIVND (reference sequence). CDR3 length: 15 residues. Trimming shortened V by 4 bases and J by 7 bases, and 17 bases separated the two germline ends. The CDR3 region has the DNA TGTGCCAGTAGTACGGGGACACCCAGTGTACAGCCCCAGCATTTT. As protein: CASSTGTPSVQPQHF. Full variable domain (remainder filled in from reference TRBV19 and TRBJ1-5): DGGITQSPKYLFRKEGQNVTLSCEQNLNHDAMYWYRQDPGQGLRLIYYSQIVNDFQKGDIAEGYSVSREKKESFPLTVTSAQKNPTAFYLCASSTGTPSVQPQHFGDGTRLSIL.

This clonotype was seen a few times. The genes are TRBV6-4 and TRBJ2-7; tentative D call: TRBD1 (6 bases). The V end lost 2 bases, the J end lost 4 bases, and 12 bases lay between the germline ends. Germline loops: CDR1 MRHNA, CDR2 SNTAGT. This CDR3 is 14 amino acids long. The CDR3 here is CASSDLTGLYEQYF. Here the CDR3 DNA reads TGTGCCAGCAGTGACCTGACAGGTTTATACGAGCAGTACTTC.

This clonotype was counted at least ten times. CDR3 protein: CSVRTTRYTGELFF. CDR3 nucleotide sequence: TGCAGTGTTCGGACCACAAGGTACACCGGGGAGCTGTTTTTT. The rearrangement links TRBV20-1 to TRBJ2-2; no clear D. Germline loops: CDR1 DFQATT, CDR2 SNEGSKA (reference sequence). The CDR3 is 14 residues long. The V and J ends lost 7 bases and 3 bases respectively, with 15 bases between them.

V is TRBV12-3 or TRBV12-4 and J is TRBJ1-6, with a possible D match to TRBD1 (5 bases). The CDR3 consists of 14 residues. The V end lost 3 bases, the J end lost 7 bases, and 10 bases lay between the germline ends. CDR3 region: CASSFTEGNSPLHF. The CDR3 bases are TGTGCCAGCAGTTTTACGGAGGGGAATTCACCCCTCCACTTT.

This clonotype was counted many times. The CDR3 DNA follows: TGCAGTGCTGGCAGGACTAGTCCCCGAACCTACGAGCAGTACTTC. It codes for CSAGRTSPRTYEQYF. The chain is built from TRBV20-1 and TRBJ2-7, with 7 bases lining up with TRBD2. Germline V CDR1 and CDR2: DFQATT, SNEGSKA (reference sequence). This CDR3 has 15 amino acids. J was trimmed by 2 bases and V by 5 bases; bases with no gene match: 12.

There are a few counts of this clonotype. The chain links TRBV6-1 to TRBJ2-7; the match to TRBD2 covers 7 bases. The CDR3 is 14 residues long. V lost 8 bases and J lost 2; bases outside the gene matches: 9. Per germline, CDR1 MNHNS and CDR2 SASEGT. CDR3 DNA: TGTGCCAGCCTAAGGGAGGGCGGTACCTACGAGCAGTACTTC. Translation: CASLREGGTYEQYF.

This clonotype came up many times. The V call is TRBV11-2, the J call TRBJ1-1; D is ambiguous. This CDR3 spans 13 amino acids. The germline CDR1 and CDR2 sequences are SGHAT and FQNNGV. V was cut by 5 bases and J by 9 bases, with 16 bases left in between. The CDR3 DNA sequence: TGTGCCAGCAGCGCACCCGGGTCGGAAAAAGCTTTCTTT. Translated: CASSAPGSEKAFF.

This clonotype was recorded only once. The CDR3 bases are TGTGCCAGCAGCTTAGTACCGGTTACCGGGGAGCTGTTTTTT. Translated: CASSLVPVTGELFF. The chain uses TRBV7-2 and TRBJ2-2, with D uncertain. The V gene's germline CDR1 is SGHTA and CDR2 FQGNSA. The CDR3 length is 14 residues. V was cut by 1 base and J by 5 bases, with 8 bases left in between.

This clonotype was detected ten times or more. J is TRBJ2-7 and V is TRBV12-3 or TRBV12-4; 9 positions agree with TRBD2. There are 15 residues in the CDR3. V lost 5 bases and J lost 1; bases outside the gene matches: 6. The CDR3 DNA reads as TGTGCCAGCAGTACCCGACTAGCGGAGTCCTACGAGCAGTACTTC. Protein product: CASSTRLAESYEQYF.

CDR3 sequence: CASRAGRNTEAFF. The CDR3 bases are TGTGCCAGCAGGGCGGGACGGAACACTGAAGCTTTCTTT. This rearrangement joins TRBV2 to TRBJ1-1; perhaps TRBD1 as D (5 bases). The CDR3 covers 13 residues. The germline CDR1 and CDR2 sequences are SNHLY and FYNNEI. The V end was cut by 6 bases, the J end by 1 base, with 9 bases between.

The chain combines TRBV28 with TRBJ2-7; 9 bases align to TRBD2. V shed 6 bases, J shed 0 bases, and the junction held 12 bases outside the gene matches. Germline V gene lookup returns CDR1 MDHEN and CDR2 SYDVKM. This CDR3 spans 17 amino acids. The chain's CDR3 is CASRPTSGHFHSYEQYF. CDR3 coding DNA: TGTGCCAGCAGACCCACTAGCGGGCATTTTCACTCCTACGAGCAGTACTTC.

The J gene is TRBJ1-2, the V gene TRBV30; weak D call: TRBD1 (6 bases). The V gene's germline CDR1 is GTSNPN and CDR2 SVGIG (reference sequence). This CDR3 contains 16 residues. The V end was cut by 0 bases, the J end by 3 bases, with 17 bases between. The CDR3 DNA reads as TGTGCCTGGAGTGTACGTTATTGGGGGGCGGACTATGGCTACACCTTC. Residues: CAWSVRYWGADYGYTF. The full variable domain, rest sourced from reference TRBV30 and TRBJ1-2, is SQTIHQWPATLVQPVGSPLSLECTVEGTSNPNLYWYRQAAGRGLQLLFYSVGIGQISSEVPQNLSASRPQDRQFILSSKKLLLSDSGFYLCAWSVRYWGADYGYTFGSGTRLTVV.

This clonotype was counted between two and nine times. V gene TRBV6-2 or TRBV6-3 combines with J gene TRBJ1-6; D is undetermined. The CDR3 contains 13 residues. Germline V CDR1 and CDR2: MNHEY, SVGEGT. V was shortened by 8 bases and J by 3 bases, with 8 bases between the two germline ends. CDR3 coding DNA: TGTGCCAGCTTGTGGAACTATAATTCACCCCTCCACTTT. Amino acid sequence: CASLWNYNSPLHF.

This clonotype has a count of ten or more. V usage is TRBV20-1 and J usage is TRBJ1-1, with no clear D. V lost 1 base to trimming and J lost 2 bases, with 11 bases between them. The CDR3 is 14 residues long. Germline lookup yields CDR1 DFQATT and CDR2 SNEGSKA (reference sequence). The CDR3 DNA reads TGCAGTGCTAGAGGGAGGGTCAGCAACACTGAAGCTTTCTTT. Encoded protein: CSARGRVSNTEAFF.

This clonotype was seen many times. This rearrangement joins TRBV7-2 to TRBJ2-7; a weak D match, TRBD1 (5 bases). The germline V gene encodes CDR1 SGHTA and CDR2 FQGNSA. V gave up 0 bases and J gave up 2 bases, with 14 bases separating them. The CDR3 runs to 16 residues. CDR3 in amino acids: CASSLASSGSAYEQYF. In DNA, the CDR3 is TGTGCCAGCAGCTTAGCTTCGTCAGGGTCGGCCTACGAGCAGTACTTC.

In its sample, this clonotype was seen many times. A read error may produce the germline difference seen at one junction end. The chain employs TRBV27 and TRBJ2-4; 11 bases are a match to TRBD2. Germline V gene sequence: CDR1 MNHEY, CDR2 SMNVEV (reference sequence). The CDR3 loop spans 16 amino acids. The CDR3 loop is CASSSLAGARVNIKYF. In DNA form, the CDR3 reads TGTGCCAGCAGTTCACTAGCGGGAGCGCGGGTAAACATTAAGTACTTC.

This clonotype was picked up a small number of times. This sequence joins TRBV25-1 and TRBJ1-1, with 12 bases aligning to TRBD1. Trimming at V came to 8 bases and at J to 0 bases, leaving 19 bases not matched to a gene. The CDR3 runs to 20 residues. Germline V gene lookup returns CDR1 MGHDK and CDR2 SYGVNS. The CDR3 here is CASLNTITGTGGLMNTEAFF. The DNA for the CDR3 is TGTGCCAGCCTTAACACAATAACCGGGACAGGGGGCCTCATGAACACTGAAGCTTTCTTT.